This T cell receptor (beta chain) was profiled in a study of CD8 T cells in ankylosing spondylitis. Study-level points and caveats: Peripheral blood held disease-linked clones only at relatively low frequency, and these were CD8+. Seven or eight highly homologous variants formed a TCR beta motif that appeared characteristic of ankylosing spondylitis blood. Some of these motif variants have turned up before, in reports on reactive arthritis synovial fluid and blood.

In this sample, this clonotype turned up a few times. The antigen remains unidentified. TCRdb ran MiXCR on the 5' RACE reads and lists one entry per CDR3 protein. The sample consists of 300,000 to 400,000 distinct CDR3 sequences, approximately 20% of them appearing once. This CDR3 has 13 residues. V gave up 7 bases and J gave up 6 bases, with 16 bases separating them. Germline loops: CDR1 SQVTM, CDR2 ANQGSEA. This sequence was found in a male donor with ankylosing spondylitis. Sequenced sample: blood, either unsorted or a sorted T cell fraction (not recorded which). J is TRBJ1-5 and V is TRBV29-1; D gene uncertain. This CDR3 is CSAAVQEGQPQHF. The CDR3 region has the DNA TGCAGCGCCGCCGTTCAGGAGGGTCAGCCCCAGCATTTT. The complete variable domain, with remaining parts taken from reference TRBV29-1 and TRBJ1-5, reads SAVISQKPSRDICQRGTSLTIQCQVDSQVTMMFWYRQQPGQSLTLIATANQGSEATYESGFVIDKFPISRPNLTFSTLTVSNMSPEDSSIYLCSAAVQEGQPQHFGDGTRLSIL.